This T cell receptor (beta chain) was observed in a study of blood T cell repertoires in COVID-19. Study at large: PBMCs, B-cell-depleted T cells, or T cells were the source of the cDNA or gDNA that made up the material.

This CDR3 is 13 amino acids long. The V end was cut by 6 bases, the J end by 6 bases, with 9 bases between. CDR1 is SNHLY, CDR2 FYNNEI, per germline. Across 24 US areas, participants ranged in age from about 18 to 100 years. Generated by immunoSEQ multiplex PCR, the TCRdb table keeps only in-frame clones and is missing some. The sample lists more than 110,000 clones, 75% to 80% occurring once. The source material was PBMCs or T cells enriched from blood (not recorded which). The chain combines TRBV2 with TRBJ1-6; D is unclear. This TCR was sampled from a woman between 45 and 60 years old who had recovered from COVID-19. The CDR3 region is CASSLGSNSPLHF. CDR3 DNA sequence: TGTGCCAGCAGCCTGGGGAGTAATTCACCCCTCCACTTT.